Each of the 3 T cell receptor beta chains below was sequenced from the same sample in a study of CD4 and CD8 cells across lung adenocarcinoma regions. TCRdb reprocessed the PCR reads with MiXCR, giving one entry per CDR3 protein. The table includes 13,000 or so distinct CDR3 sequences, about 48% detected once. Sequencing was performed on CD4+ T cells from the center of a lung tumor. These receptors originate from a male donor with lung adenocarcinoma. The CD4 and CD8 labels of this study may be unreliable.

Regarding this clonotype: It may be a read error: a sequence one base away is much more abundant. The CDR3 loop reads CASSLSNQGGKTQFF. Here the CDR3 DNA reads TGTGCCAGCAGCTTATCAAACCAGGGGGGGAAGACCCAGTTCTTC. V is TRBV7-2 and J is TRBJ2-1; D assignment may be TRBD1 or TRBD2 (7 bases each). CDR1 and CDR2 (germline): SGHTA, FQGNSA. V shed 2 bases and J shed 13 bases, with 21 bases lying between them. This CDR3 region has 15 residues.

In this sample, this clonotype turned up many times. This chain's CDR3 is CASRNRGQLANYGYTF. DNA for the CDR3: TGTGCCAGCAGGAACAGGGGGCAGTTAGCTAACTATGGCTACACCTTC. The V call is TRBV6-2 or TRBV6-3, the J call TRBJ1-2; 9 bases fit TRBD1. V trimming: 6 bases; J trimming: 0 bases; junction bases outside the gene matches: 8. CDR3 size: 16 residues. CDR1 is MNHEY, CDR2 SVGEGT, per germline.

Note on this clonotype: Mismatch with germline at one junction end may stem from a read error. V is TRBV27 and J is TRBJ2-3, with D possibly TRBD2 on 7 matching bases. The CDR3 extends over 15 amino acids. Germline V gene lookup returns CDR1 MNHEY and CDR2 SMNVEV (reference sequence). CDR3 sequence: CAGSSRGREQDTQYF. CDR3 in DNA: TGTGCCGGGAGCTCCCGGGGGCGGGAGCAGGATACCCAGTATTTT.